A selection of T cell receptor beta chains follows, all from one sample in a study of radiation and T cells in renal cell carcinoma. Profiled with immunoSEQ multiplex PCR; TCRdb holds only in-frame clones, not every one. The data hold roughly 160,000 clones, with about 88% observed a single time. The sample here was blood, taken from a patient whose treatment included radiotherapy and nephrectomy. The receptor source for this set is a woman in her 50s with renal cell carcinoma. Both conserved end residues are part of each CDR3. The D gene is left open where the match is weak. Clone size is stated in some rows and not others, as once, few, many or a class when expanded.

v_call: TRBV5-1; d_call: TRBD1; j_call: TRBJ2-2; clone_size: -; cdr3_length: 15; cdr3_aa: CASRPGTENTGELFF; cdr3_nt: TGCGCCAGCAGGCCCGGGACAGAAAACACCGGGGAGCTGTTTTTT
v_call: TRBV6-5; d_call: -; j_call: TRBJ2-7; clone_size: -; cdr3_length: 13; cdr3_aa: CASSYSGRDEQYF; cdr3_nt: TGTGCCAGCAGTTACTCTGGCAGGGACGAGCAGTACTTC
v_call: TRBV5-4; d_call: -; j_call: TRBJ2-7; clone_size: -; cdr3_length: 14; cdr3_aa: CASSLDLGSHEQYF; cdr3_nt: TGTGCCAGCAGCTTGGATCTGGGATCCCACGAGCAGTACTTC
v_call: TRBV2; d_call: -; j_call: TRBJ1-5; clone_size: -; cdr3_length: 15; cdr3_aa: CASSELLQGAQPQHF; cdr3_nt: TGTGCCAGCAGTGAATTGTTGCAGGGAGCCCAGCCCCAGCATTTT
v_call: TRBV10-1; d_call: -; j_call: TRBJ2-3; clone_size: once; cdr3_length: 16; cdr3_aa: CASSESPTGYSDTQYF; cdr3_nt: TGCGCCAGCAGTGAGTCACCGACAGGATATTCAGATACGCAGTATTTT
v_call: TRBV5-4; d_call: -; j_call: TRBJ2-4; clone_size: once; cdr3_length: 16; cdr3_aa: CASSLAVGLAKNIQYF; cdr3_nt: TGTGCCAGCAGCTTGGCCGTGGGCCTAGCCAAAAACATTCAGTACTTC
v_call: TRBV11-2; d_call: TRBD2; j_call: TRBJ2-7; clone_size: -; cdr3_length: 16; cdr3_aa: CASRPTSGGISYEQYF; cdr3_nt: TGTGCCAGCAGACCAACTAGCGGGGGGATCTCCTACGAGCAGTACTTC
v_call: TRBV7-3; d_call: -; j_call: TRBJ1-6; clone_size: few; cdr3_length: 14; cdr3_aa: CASSLSGGNSPLHF; cdr3_nt: TGTGCCAGCAGCTTAAGTGGGGGGAATTCACCCCTCCACTTT
v_call: TRBV6-1; d_call: TRBD1; j_call: TRBJ1-6; clone_size: -; cdr3_length: 17; cdr3_aa: CASSEVGQAASNSPLHF; cdr3_nt: TGTGCCAGCAGTGAAGTAGGACAGGCCGCCTCGAATTCACCCCTCCACTTT
v_call: TRBV11-3; d_call: -; j_call: TRBJ2-7; clone_size: -; cdr3_length: 15; cdr3_aa: CASSLSGGSQYEQYF; cdr3_nt: TGTGCCAGCAGCTTATCGGGGGGCTCACAGTACGAGCAGTACTTC
v_call: TRBV7-3; d_call: -; j_call: TRBJ2-7; clone_size: -; cdr3_length: 13; cdr3_aa: CASSLWAGHEQYF; cdr3_nt: TGTGCCAGCAGCTTATGGGCAGGTCACGAGCAGTACTTC
v_call: TRBV4-2; d_call: -; j_call: TRBJ1-1; clone_size: -; cdr3_length: 14; cdr3_aa: CASSQKWGNTEAFF; cdr3_nt: TGTGCCAGCAGCCAAAAGTGGGGGAACACTGAAGCTTTCTTT
v_call: TRBV6-4; d_call: -; j_call: TRBJ1-2; clone_size: few; cdr3_length: 10; cdr3_aa: CASSRGGYTF; cdr3_nt: TGTGCCAGCAGTCGAGGGGGCTACACCTTC
v_call: TRBV5-1; d_call: TRBD1; j_call: TRBJ1-2; clone_size: -; cdr3_length: 14; cdr3_aa: CASSLGQVNYGYTF; cdr3_nt: TGCGCCAGCAGCCTGGGACAGGTTAACTATGGCTACACCTTC
v_call: TRBV7-2; d_call: -; j_call: TRBJ2-7; clone_size: -; cdr3_length: 15; cdr3_aa: CASSPTPLSSYEQYF; cdr3_nt: TGTGCCAGCAGCCCGACCCCTCTAAGCTCCTACGAGCAGTACTTC
v_call: TRBV10-3; d_call: -; j_call: TRBJ1-2; clone_size: -; cdr3_length: 14; cdr3_aa: CAISFDQNRYSYTF; cdr3_nt: TGTGCCATCAGTTTTGACCAGAATCGTTATAGCTACACCTTC
v_call: TRBV5-1; d_call: -; j_call: TRBJ2-5; clone_size: once; cdr3_length: 13; cdr3_aa: CASSFGEKRAQYF; cdr3_nt: TGCGCCAGCAGCTTTGGGGAAAAGAGGGCCCAGTACTTC
v_call: TRBV4-2; d_call: -; j_call: TRBJ1-5; clone_size: -; cdr3_length: 17; cdr3_aa: CASSRLSGQNSNQPQHF; cdr3_nt: TGTGCCAGCAGCCGTCTCTCCGGGCAAAATAGCAATCAGCCCCAGCATTTT
v_call: TRBV5-1; d_call: TRBD2; j_call: TRBJ2-1; clone_size: -; cdr3_length: 19; cdr3_aa: CASSSSSGGAFLLSNEQFF; cdr3_nt: TGCGCCAGCAGCTCGTCTAGCGGGGGGGCATTCCTGCTCTCCAATGAGCAGTTCTTC
v_call: TRBV18; d_call: -; j_call: TRBJ2-2; clone_size: -; cdr3_length: 15; cdr3_aa: CASSPTNANTGELFF; cdr3_nt: TGTGCCAGCTCACCGACAAATGCGAACACCGGGGAGCTGTTTTTT
v_call: TRBV7-9; d_call: TRBD2; j_call: TRBJ2-3; clone_size: -; cdr3_length: 17; cdr3_aa: CASSMMTSGGRTDTQYF; cdr3_nt: TGTGCCAGCAGCATGATGACTAGCGGGGGACGCACAGATACGCAGTATTTT
v_call: TRBV5-1; d_call: -; j_call: TRBJ1-4; clone_size: -; cdr3_length: 16; cdr3_aa: CASSLGGYPTNEKLFF; cdr3_nt: TGCGCCAGCAGCTTGGGAGGCTATCCAACTAATGAAAAACTGTTTTTT
v_call: TRBV7-9; d_call: -; j_call: TRBJ2-6; clone_size: -; cdr3_length: 17; cdr3_aa: CAHIRHQTGIGANVLTF; cdr3_nt: TGTGCCCACATTAGACACCAAACAGGGATAGGGGCCAACGTCCTGACTTTC
v_call: TRBV30; d_call: TRBD2; j_call: TRBJ2-3; clone_size: -; cdr3_length: 14; cdr3_aa: CAWGSGGTTDTQYF; cdr3_nt: TGTGCCTGGGGTAGCGGGGGCACTACAGATACGCAGTATTTT
v_call: TRBV19; d_call: -; j_call: TRBJ1-4; clone_size: -; cdr3_length: 15; cdr3_aa: CASSTRGATNEKLFF; cdr3_nt: TGTGCCAGTAGTACCCGCGGTGCAACTAATGAAAAACTGTTTTTT
v_call: TRBV7-8; d_call: -; j_call: TRBJ1-4; clone_size: few; cdr3_length: 16; cdr3_aa: CASSSRADATNEKLFF; cdr3_nt: TGTGCCAGCAGCTCTCGGGCAGATGCAACTAATGAAAAACTGTTTTTT
v_call: TRBV4-3; d_call: -; j_call: TRBJ1-6; clone_size: -; cdr3_length: 16; cdr3_aa: CASSQDYLRGDSPLHF; cdr3_nt: TGCGCCAGCAGCCAAGATTACCTCCGCGGGGATTCACCCCTCCACTTT
v_call: TRBV7-2; d_call: TRBD1; j_call: TRBJ1-2; clone_size: -; cdr3_length: 17; cdr3_aa: CASSLVGGTGANYGYTF; cdr3_nt: TGTGCCAGCAGCTTAGTAGGGGGCACGGGGGCTAACTATGGCTACACCTTC
v_call: TRBV7-2; d_call: -; j_call: TRBJ1-5; clone_size: -; cdr3_length: 12; cdr3_aa: CASSLAGGPQHF; cdr3_nt: TGTGCCAGCAGCTTAGCGGGGGGACCCCAGCATTTT
v_call: TRBV2; d_call: TRBD2; j_call: TRBJ2-3; clone_size: -; cdr3_length: 15; cdr3_aa: CASSEGSGVTDTQYF; cdr3_nt: TGTGCCAGCAGTGAGGGTAGCGGGGTCACAGATACGCAGTATTTT
v_call: TRBV5-4; d_call: TRBD2; j_call: TRBJ2-3; clone_size: -; cdr3_length: 17; cdr3_aa: CASSLGLAGGRTDTQYF; cdr3_nt: TGTGCCAGCAGCCTGGGACTAGCGGGGGGGCGAACAGATACGCAGTATTTT
v_call: TRBV2; d_call: TRBD1; j_call: TRBJ1-5; clone_size: -; cdr3_length: 14; cdr3_aa: CASSVGTGNQPQHF; cdr3_nt: TGTGCCAGCAGTGTTGGGACAGGCAATCAGCCCCAGCATTTT
v_call: TRBV2; d_call: TRBD1; j_call: TRBJ2-6; clone_size: -; cdr3_length: 17; cdr3_aa: CASSPGQGYSGANVLTF; cdr3_nt: TGTGCCAGCAGCCCGGGACAGGGTTACTCTGGGGCCAACGTCCTGACTTTC
v_call: TRBV28; d_call: TRBD1; j_call: TRBJ2-6; clone_size: -; cdr3_length: 18; cdr3_aa: CASSLRDRPVRGANVLTF; cdr3_nt: TGTGCCAGCAGTCTCCGGGACAGACCCGTGAGGGGGGCCAACGTCCTGACTTTC
v_call: TRBV7-2; d_call: -; j_call: TRBJ1-2; clone_size: -; cdr3_length: 14; cdr3_aa: CASSLGGGMGGYTF; cdr3_nt: TGTGCCAGCAGCTTAGGTGGAGGAATGGGCGGCTACACCTTC
v_call: TRBV10-3; d_call: TRBD2; j_call: TRBJ2-1; clone_size: -; cdr3_length: 17; cdr3_aa: CAISGTSARGAYNEQFF; cdr3_nt: TGTGCCATCAGTGGGACGAGCGCGCGGGGGGCTTACAATGAGCAGTTCTTC